These 31 T cell receptor beta chains were sequenced from one sample in a study of CD8+ T cells in alopecia areata. Noted treatment: oral pan-JAK inhibitor, 5-10 mg twice daily. Extracted from the samples, RNA was reverse transcribed into cDNA to serve as the sequencing template. The table came from immunoSEQ multiplex PCR; TCRdb's copy has only in-frame clones and leaves some out. The sample holds under 200,000 clones; around three fifths are singletons and the top ten take approximately 15%. Sample: CD4+ T cells sorted from blood, taken at week 24, from a patient treated with tofacitinib. Receptors originate from a human donor with alopecia areata.

The genes are TRBV5-6 and TRBJ1-5; D is unresolved. The CDR3 runs 14 residues. Germline V gene lookup returns CDR1 SGHDT and CDR2 YYEEEE. V lost 4 bases and J 11 bases, leaving 19 bases between the germline ends. The DNA of the CDR3 is TGTGCCAGCAGCACCGGACGGAGCCCTCCGACCCAGCATTTT. Amino acids: CASSTGRSPPTQHF.

This chain joins TRBV7-2 and TRBJ1-6; unclear D gene. The CDR3 is 15 residues long. V gave up 1 base and J gave up 9 bases, with 13 bases separating them. Germline lookup yields CDR1 SGHTA and CDR2 FQGNSA. Written as DNA, the CDR3 is TGTGCCAGCAGCTTAGGGGCAGTAGAGTCTTCACCCCTCCACTTT. Its protein is CASSLGAVESSPLHF.

The V gene is TRBV12-5, the J gene TRBJ2-7; D is unresolved. V was trimmed by 6 bases and J by 6 bases, leaving 18 bases between them. This CDR3 spans 14 amino acids. The germline CDR1 and CDR2 sequences are LGHNT and FRNRAP. CDR3: CASGLSQALTEQYF. CDR3 sequence (DNA): TGTGCTAGTGGGCTAAGCCAGGCACTCACCGAGCAGTACTTC.

The chain has TRBV9 and TRBJ2-6, with unresolved D. The CDR3 contains 15 residues. Germline V lookup: CDR1 SGDLS, CDR2 YYNGEE. V lost 4 bases to trimming and J lost 1 base, with 9 bases between them. The CDR3 DNA follows: TGTGCCAGCAGCCCCCGGGTGTCTGGGGCCAACGTCCTGACTTTC. As protein: CASSPRVSGANVLTF.

The V and J genes are TRBV6-1 and TRBJ1-1, with 8 nucleotides matching TRBD1. This CDR3 has 15 amino acids. Germline-derived CDR1 and CDR2 are MNHNS and SASEGT. V dropped 4 bases and J dropped 4; count of bases not matched to a gene: 8. Here the CDR3 reads CASSVAGGLGTEAFF. CDR3 nucleotides: TGTGCCAGCAGTGTTGCAGGGGGCTTGGGCACTGAAGCTTTCTTT.

DNA of the CDR3: TGCGCCAGCAGCGCGGGACTAGCCGGGACAGATACGCAGTATTTT. It translates to CASSAGLAGTDTQYF. J is TRBJ2-3 and V is TRBV5-1, with 9 bases that match TRBD2. Germline V gene data show CDR1 as SGHRS and CDR2 as YFSETQ. This CDR3 is built from 15 residues. The junction had 6 bases not matched to a gene; V was cut back by 4 bases and J by 3 bases.

The V gene is TRBV7-8, the J gene TRBJ1-1; D is uncertain. In germline, CDR1 is SGHVS, CDR2 FQNEAQ. This CDR3 contains 13 residues. This CDR3 reads CASTGPLNTEAFF. Here the CDR3 DNA reads TGTGCTTCGACTGGACCGCTGAACACTGAAGCTTTCTTT.

This clone was detected only a few times. This chain joins TRBV29-1 and TRBJ1-1; D ambiguous. The germline V gene has CDR1 SQVTM and CDR2 ANQGSEA. The CDR3 is 10 residues long. The CDR3 DNA follows: TGCAGGATCCGGGTCACTGAAGCTTTCTTT. Translating it yields CRIRVTEAFF.

Only a few counts were recorded for this clone. V and J are TRBV7-9 and TRBJ1-2; the D is unclear. Germline V gene data show CDR1 as SEHNR and CDR2 as FQNEAQ (reference sequence). V was cut by 3 bases and J by 8 bases, with 13 bases left in between. The CDR3 loop spans 13 amino acids. The CDR3 sequence is CASSFGTVGGYTF. As DNA, the CDR3 is TGTGCCAGCAGCTTCGGCACAGTTGGAGGCTACACCTTC.

This clone was detected only a few times. The genes are TRBV5-1 and TRBJ2-1, with D perhaps TRBD1 or TRBD2 (5 bases each). Germline V gene sequence: CDR1 SGHRS, CDR2 YFSETQ. This CDR3 comprises 14 residues. Trimming took 2 bases from V and 7 from J, leaving 13 bases between them. The CDR3 coding sequence is TGCGCCAGCAGCTTAATGGGGGTCGAGAATGAGCAGTTCTTC. Protein sequence: CASSLMGVENEQFF.

The chain recombines TRBV30 with TRBJ1-2; D may be TRBD1 (5 bases). V was trimmed by 0 bases and J by 8 bases, leaving 25 bases between them. Germline loops: CDR1 GTSNPN, CDR2 SVGIG (reference sequence). The CDR3 spans 17 residues. The chain's CDR3 is CAWSVTVGVRGTGGYTF. DNA of the CDR3: TGTGCCTGGAGTGTAACAGTTGGGGTTCGAGGGACCGGAGGCTACACCTTC.

The chain recombines TRBV30 with TRBJ2-5, with D hard to call. Trimming removed 3 bases from V and 5 bases from J, with 13 bases in between. Per the germline V gene, CDR1 is GTSNPN and CDR2 is SVGIG (reference sequence). CDR3 length: 13 residues. The CDR3 coding sequence is TGTGCCTGGAGGGTACAAGGGCAGGAGACCCAGTACTTC. Its translation is CAWRVQGQETQYF.

This clone appeared a few times. The rearrangement uses TRBV19 and TRBJ2-4; 8 nucleotides match TRBD2. V trimming: 0 bases; J trimming: 2 bases; junction bases outside the gene matches: 3. CDR3 size: 16 residues. The germline V gene encodes CDR1 LNHDA and CDR2 SQIVND (reference sequence). DNA for the CDR3: TGTGCCAGTAGTATAGACGGGAGGGGAACCAAAAACATTCAGTACTTC. Protein product: CASSIDGRGTKNIQYF.

The chain joins TRBV9 to TRBJ2-1; no clear D. V lost 4 bases to trimming and J lost 8 bases, with 7 bases between them. Germline values: CDR1 SGDLS, CDR2 YYNGEE. This CDR3 contains 11 residues. CDR3 residues: CASSFDYEQFF. The DNA for the CDR3 is TGTGCCAGCAGCTTCGATTATGAGCAGTTCTTC. Variable domain in full (rest from reference TRBV9 and TRBJ2-1): DSGVTQTPKHLITATGQRVTLRCSPRSGDLSVYWYQQSLDQGLQFLIQYYNGEERAKGNILERFSAQQFPDLHSELNLSSLELGDSALYFCASSFDYEQFFGPGTRLTVL.

The chain joins TRBV2 to TRBJ2-7, with unresolved D. CDR3 length: 10 amino acids. The V gene lost 6 bases and the J gene lost 5 bases, with 5 bases spanning the gap. Germline V CDR1 and CDR2: SNHLY, FYNNEI. The DNA of the CDR3 is TGTGCCAGCAGACTGGACGAGCAGTACTTC. Protein product: CASRLDEQYF.

The chain uses TRBV2 and TRBJ2-5; no clear D. Trimming shortened V by 7 bases and J by 2 bases, and 11 bases separated the two germline ends. Looked up from germline, CDR1 is SNHLY and CDR2 is FYNNEI. The CDR3 is 13 residues long. The CDR3 bases are TGTGCCAGCAACGAGGAGCTTCAAGAGACCCAGTACTTC. Amino acid sequence: CASNEELQETQYF. Combining the CDR3 with reference TRBV2 and TRBJ2-5 gives the whole variable domain EPEVTQTPSHQVTQMGQEVILRCVPISNHLYFYWYRQILGQKVEFLVSFYNNEISEKSEIFDDQFSVERPDGSNFTLKIRSTKLEDSAMYFCASNEELQETQYFGPGTRLLVL.

This chain connects TRBV30 to TRBJ1-1; no definite D call. Looked up from germline, CDR1 is GTSNPN and CDR2 is SVGIG (reference sequence). V dropped 4 bases and J dropped 1 base, with 10 bases sitting between them. The CDR3 extends over 13 amino acids. CDR3 protein: CAWTNLWNTEAFF. CDR3 bases: TGTGCCTGGACGAATCTGTGGAACACTGAAGCTTTCTTT.

The chain combines TRBV29-1 with TRBJ2-3; TRBD2 matches 12 bases. CDR3 length: 14 residues. The junction had 5 bases not matched to a gene; V was cut back by 6 bases and J by 4 bases. Per germline, CDR1 SQVTM and CDR2 ANQGSEA. The CDR3 protein is CSVLAGGPADTQYF. The CDR3 bases are TGCAGCGTCCTAGCGGGGGGGCCTGCAGATACGCAGTATTTT.

Details on this clone: Other DNA sequences within the sample encode an identical CDR3. The V and J genes are TRBV30 and TRBJ1-2; TRBD1 agrees at 9 bases. The germline V gene has CDR1 GTSNPN and CDR2 SVGIG (reference sequence). The CDR3 is 10 residues long. In DNA form, the CDR3 reads TGTGCGTTGGACAGGGGAGGCTACACCTTC. Protein sequence: CALDRGGYTF.

This rearrangement joins TRBV30 to TRBJ2-2; D is unresolved. The CDR3 has 12 residues. Germline V CDR1 and CDR2: GTSNPN, SVGIG (reference sequence). The V gene lost 8 bases and the J gene lost 7 bases, with 14 bases spanning the gap. The CDR3 region is CARAAANGELFF. CDR3 DNA sequence: TGTGCCCGGGCCGCCGCTAACGGGGAGCTGTTTTTT.

The chain has TRBV29-1 and TRBJ1-2, with 10 bases matching TRBD1. Looked up from germline, CDR1 is SQVTM and CDR2 is ANQGSEA. The trim removed 7 bases at V and 6 bases at J, leaving 8 bases unmatched. This CDR3 region has 13 residues. CDR3 in DNA: TGCAGCGGAGACAGGGGGCTTACCGATGGCTACACCTTC. Amino acids: CSGDRGLTDGYTF.

The chain uses TRBV29-1 and TRBJ1-1; the D is unclear. Trimming shortened V by 7 bases and J by 1 base, and 13 bases separated the two germline ends. Germline V gives CDR1 SQVTM, CDR2 ANQGSEA. This CDR3 comprises 13 residues. The CDR3 protein is CSASDISNTEAFF. The CDR3 DNA reads TGCAGCGCGAGCGATATTTCGAACACTGAAGCTTTCTTT.

The chain is built from TRBV6-5 and TRBJ1-2, with D unclear. The V and J ends lost 5 bases and 8 bases respectively, with 15 bases between them. This CDR3 has 13 amino acids. Germline loops: CDR1 MNHEY, CDR2 SVGAGI. The CDR3 protein is CASSEDSGRGYTF. The DNA for the CDR3 is TGTGCCAGCAGTGAAGACTCGGGGAGGGGCTACACCTTC.

The gene calls are TRBV30 and TRBJ1-1; D is undetermined. Trimming removed 0 bases at V and 8 bases at J, with 10 bases between. Per germline, CDR1 GTSNPN and CDR2 SVGIG (reference sequence). CDR3 length: 12 amino acids. For the CDR3, the DNA is TGTGCCTGGAGTGTTTTCCCGGGAGAAGCTTTCTTT. Translated: CAWSVFPGEAFF.

This clone was seen a handful of times. The genes are TRBV29-1 and TRBJ2-1, with D maybe TRBD1 (6 bases). V lost 6 bases to trimming and J lost 9 bases, with 21 bases between them. This CDR3 comprises 14 residues. The germline gives CDR1 SQVTM, CDR2 ANQGSEA. CDR3: CSVLGQFTVGEQFF. The DNA of the CDR3 is TGCAGCGTCTTAGGACAGTTTACGGTGGGTGAGCAGTTCTTC.

The chain links TRBV30 to TRBJ1-5; 7 bases agree with TRBD1. V dropped 5 bases and J dropped 6; count of bases not matched to a gene: 7. CDR1 is GTSNPN and CDR2 is SVGIG in the germline V gene (reference sequence). The CDR3 has 13 residues. The CDR3 loop is CAWDKGASQPQHF. In DNA, the CDR3 is TGTGCCTGGGATAAGGGGGCGAGTCAGCCCCAGCATTTT.

V and J are TRBV7-9 and TRBJ2-7, with 8 bases lining up with TRBD1. This CDR3 spans 14 amino acids. V lost 6 bases to trimming and J lost 0 bases; unmatched junction nucleotides: 4. CDR1 SEHNR and CDR2 FQNEAQ come from the germline V gene (reference sequence). The CDR3, as DNA: TGTGCCAGCAGACCAACAGGGGGCTCCTACGAGCAGTACTTC. It encodes CASRPTGGSYEQYF.

The sample holds a few counts of this clone. The chain couples TRBV7-2 to TRBJ2-6; D is undetermined. The length of the CDR3 is 15 residues. Germline V lookup: CDR1 SGHTA, CDR2 FQGNSA. Trimming stripped 0 bases from V and 0 bases from J, with 3 bases between. The CDR3 loop reads CASSLAISGANVLTF. CDR3 in DNA: TGTGCCAGCAGCTTAGCCATCTCTGGGGCCAACGTCCTGACTTTC.

V usage is TRBV19 and J usage is TRBJ1-1; TRBD1 agrees at 8 bases. CDR3 length: 15 residues. V trimming: 3 bases; J trimming: 0 bases; junction bases outside the gene matches: 3. Germline lookup yields CDR1 LNHDA and CDR2 SQIVND (reference sequence). The CDR3 is CASSMTGDMNTEAFF. In DNA, the CDR3 is TGTGCCAGTAGTATGACAGGGGACATGAACACTGAAGCTTTCTTT.

The rearrangement joins TRBV30 to TRBJ1-5; TRBD1 might be the D (5 bases). V was cut by 2 bases and J by 4 bases, with 12 bases left in between. CDR3 length equals 14 residues. CDR1 and CDR2 from the germline V gene are GTSNPN and SVGIG (reference sequence). This CDR3 reads CAWSQGSANQPQHF. Written as DNA, the CDR3 is TGTGCCTGGAGTCAGGGCAGCGCTAATCAGCCCCAGCATTTT.

In this sample, this clone turned up once. This CDR3 is CASSAQGAVNSPLHF. The CDR3, as DNA: TGTGCCAGCAGTGCACAGGGGGCGGTGAATTCACCCCTCCACTTT. V gene TRBV25-1 combines with J gene TRBJ1-6; 9 positions agree with TRBD1. V was pared by 4 bases and J by 7 bases, with 5 bases of the junction left unmatched. The V gene's germline CDR1 is MGHDK and CDR2 SYGVNS. This CDR3 is built from 15 residues.